Sequencing of this T cell receptor (beta chain) was carried out in a study of blood T cells in healthy people across ages. This clonotype appeared a few times. Its cognate antigen is unknown. Deletions cut 2 bases from V and 4 bases from J, with 17 bases between. The CDR3 is made up of 16 amino acids. In germline, CDR1 is MNHEY, CDR2 SVGEGT. Study conclusions and caveats: Researchers judged that diversity estimates from one million T cells fell short of true values.

Every participating donor contributed roughly 10 milliliters of peripheral blood through a draw. The authors ran a second PCR of 7 to 11 cycles using a sample-barcoded 5' primer and a J-beta primer mix. MiXCR, applied by TCRdb to the 5' RACE reads, yields one record per CDR3 protein. This repertoire shows 1 million to 1.2 million distinct CDR3 sequences, 30% to 40% found once; its top ten account for 10% to 15%. This TCR derives from a man aged 18 to 30 in good health. The specimen sequenced was blood. The genes are TRBV6-2 or TRBV6-3 and TRBJ1-1; perhaps TRBD1 as D (6 bases). As DNA, the CDR3 is TGTGCCAGCAGTTACCCGATTGGGGGGCGGCCCACTGAAGCTTTCTTT. Translating it yields CASSYPIGGRPTEAFF.